A selection of T cell receptor beta chains follows, all from one sample in a study of T cell responses to AZD1222 COVID-19 vaccine. The repertoire was sequenced with immunoSEQ multiplex PCR; TCRdb's copy has only in-frame clones and lacks some. The repertoire includes approximately 84,000 clones, approximately 83% of them detected once, and about 9.4% sits in the top ten. The specimen was peripheral blood, collected 28 days after the second AZD1222 dose. The source of these receptors is an adult who received the AZD1222 COVID-19 vaccine. The CDR3 runs from the conserved cysteine through the conserved F or W. A D gene is named only where the DNA matches it firmly. Size values are once, few and many counts, or a class for expanded clones, and some rows have none.

NA	TRBJ1-5	TRBV19	NA	CASSIAGASNQPQHF	TGTGCCAGTAGTATAGCAGGAGCCTCAAATCAGCCCCAGCATTTT
NA	TRBJ2-1	TRBV5-4	NA	CASSPTRYEQFF	TGTGCCAGCAGCCCGACTAGGTATGAGCAGTTCTTC
NA	TRBJ1-4	TRBV14	once	CASSQYTGERNEKLFF	TGTGCCAGCAGCCAATACACAGGAGAAAGAAATGAAAAACTGTTTTTT
NA	TRBJ2-5	TRBV14	NA	CASSQASGEETQYF	TGTGCCAGCAGCCAAGCGTCGGGGGAAGAGACCCAGTACTTC
NA	TRBJ2-5	TRBV10-1	NA	CASSPEAGPYQETQYF	TGCGCCAGCAGCCCTGAGGCGGGGCCGTACCAAGAGACCCAGTACTTC
NA	TRBJ1-1	TRBV28	NA	CASSLLSDTEAFF	TGTGCCAGCAGTTTGTTGAGCGACACTGAAGCTTTCTTT
NA	TRBJ2-5	TRBV7-2	few	CASSPSPRVETQYF	TGTGCCAGCAGCCCTAGCCCGAGGGTGGAGACCCAGTACTTC
NA	TRBJ2-7	TRBV11-2	few	CASSLRPYEQYF	TGTGCCAGCAGCTTGAGGCCCTACGAGCAGTACTTC
TRBD1	TRBJ2-5	TRBV9	NA	CASSATGGETQYF	TGTGCCAGCAGCGCTACAGGGGGAGAGACCCAGTACTTC
NA	TRBJ1-6	TRBV6-5	NA	CASSYGSRNSPLHF	TGTGCCAGCAGTTACGGGTCACGAAATTCACCCCTCCACTTT
NA	TRBJ1-6	TRBV7-9	NA	CASSSDFAPLHF	TGTGCCAGCAGCTCGGACTTTGCACCCCTCCACTTT
NA	TRBJ2-4	TRBV6-5	NA	CASSLGRGASRNIQYF	TGTGCCAGCAGTTTAGGGCGGGGCGCCAGCCGAAACATTCAGTACTTC
NA	TRBJ1-4	TRBV14	once	CASSQEWEKLGKLFF	TGTGCCAGCAGCCAAGAATGGGAAAAGCTGGGAAAACTGTTTTTT
NA	TRBJ1-1	TRBV12-3/TRBV12-4	NA	CASSYGRVPEAFF	TGTGCCAGCAGCTATGGGAGGGTGCCTGAAGCTTTCTTT
NA	TRBJ1-1	TRBV19	NA	CASSKVGSNTEAFF	TGTGCCAGTAGTAAGGTGGGCAGCAACACTGAAGCTTTCTTT
NA	TRBJ1-2	TRBV5-6	NA	CASSSRTERSYGYTF	TGTGCCAGCAGCTCTAGGACAGAGCGATCCTATGGCTACACCTTC
NA	TRBJ2-1	TRBV14	NA	CASSLGSSYNEQFF	TGTGCCAGCAGCCTGGGGAGCTCCTACAATGAGCAGTTCTTC
NA	TRBJ2-5	TRBV10-3	NA	CAISVKETQYF	TGTGCCATCAGCGTAAAAGAGACCCAGTACTTC
TRBD2	TRBJ2-1	TRBV24-1	NA	CATSALWGGGTYNEQFF	TGTGCCACCAGTGCCCTGTGGGGCGGGGGGACCTACAATGAGCAGTTCTTC
NA	TRBJ1-1	TRBV29-1	NA	CSVCKGGTAEAFF	TGCAGCGTCTGCAAGGGGGGGACCGCTGAAGCTTTCTTT
NA	TRBJ1-5	TRBV24-1	NA	CATSDPRGPNQPQHF	TGTGCCACCAGTGACCCGAGGGGCCCAAATCAGCCCCAGCATTTT
NA	TRBJ1-2	TRBV29-1	NA	CSVDIGSASTSPEYGYTF	TGCAGCGTTGATATTGGTTCGGCATCCACCAGTCCTGAATATGGCTACACCTTC
NA	TRBJ2-1	TRBV11-1	few	CASSFGEGSYNEQFF	TGTGCCAGCAGCTTTGGGGAAGGCTCCTACAATGAGCAGTTCTTC